This T cell receptor beta chain was documented in a study of long-term antiretroviral therapy in people with HIV. Study-wide findings and caveats: Specimen acquisition occurred between about 2004 and 2017, potentially under older ART regimens.

In the United States, treatment was given to all participants with HIV. V was pared by 5 bases and J by 6 bases, with 17 bases between. Per the germline V gene, CDR1 is SGHAT and CDR2 is FQNNGV. The CDR3 length is 14 residues. Run at survey level, the immunoSEQ assay was version v3.0. The protocol was immunoSEQ multiplex PCR, while the TCRdb copy is restricted to in-frame clones and leaves out a portion. The sample has about 35,000 clones, around 74% seen once. As regards this clone: Its antigen is still unknown.

The sequencing here drew on unsorted PBMCs, taken 3 years after starting antiretroviral therapy. The sequence was collected from a man over 45 with HIV. The chain carries TRBV11-2 and TRBJ2-7; weak D call: TRBD1 (6 bases). The CDR3 region is CASSITTGTLEQYF. As DNA, the CDR3 is TGTGCCAGCAGCATCACCACCGGGACACTCGAGCAGTACTTC.